A selection of T cell receptor beta chains follows, all from one sample in a study of Graves' ophthalmopathy and Graves' hyperthyroidism. TCRdb processed the multiplex PCR reads anew with MiXCR; each CDR3 protein has one entry. This sample has approximately 330,000 distinct CDR3 sequences, with roughly a sixth found just once. What was sequenced was peripheral blood. These receptors were taken from an adult man with Graves' ophthalmopathy. Each CDR3 is given with its conserved first and last residue. The D gene is left open where the match is weak. Not every row has a clone size; where given, it reads once, few, many or a size class.

size | D | J | V | length | CDR3 | DNA
- | TRBD1 | TRBJ1-2 | TRBV12-3/TRBV12-4 | 15 | CASSKADRVTYGYTF | TGTGCCAGCAGTAAAGCCGACAGGGTGACTTATGGCTACACCTTC
many | TRBD1 | TRBJ2-7 | TRBV2 | 13 | CASSGDRVREQYF | TGTGCCAGCAGTGGGGACAGGGTTCGCGAGCAGTACTTC
- | - | TRBJ1-5 | TRBV6-1 | 14 | CASTEPDSNQPQHF | TGTGCCAGCACAGAGCCGGACAGCAATCAGCCCCAGCATTTT
many | TRBD1 | TRBJ2-7 | TRBV28 | 15 | CASRRGGSTLYEQYF | TGTGCCAGCAGACGAGGGGGCTCGACGCTGTACGAGCAGTACTTC
many | - | TRBJ2-5 | TRBV2 | 10 | CASLGATQYF | TGTGCCAGCCTGGGTGCGACCCAGTACTTC
many | - | TRBJ1-1 | TRBV29-1 | 11 | CSVDTNTEAFF | TGCAGCGTTGACACGAACACTGAAGCTTTCTTT
many | - | TRBJ1-2 | TRBV10-3 | 12 | CAIGRSNYGYTF | TGTGCCATCGGGCGCAGTAACTATGGCTACACCTTC
- | - | TRBJ2-7 | TRBV28 | 12 | CASSPTGTEQYF | TGTGCCAGCAGCCCCACCGGGACGGAGCAGTACTTC
many | - | TRBJ2-7 | TRBV2 | 15 | CASSEDRTFSYEQYF | TGTGCCAGCAGTGAGGACAGAACCTTTTCCTACGAGCAGTACTTC
many | - | TRBJ1-1 | TRBV12-5 | 16 | CASGFETTGMNTEAFF | TGTGCTAGTGGTTTCGAGACGACCGGCATGAACACTGAAGCTTTCTTT
many | - | TRBJ2-5 | TRBV6-5 | 15 | CASSYPPGTVETQYF | TGTGCCAGCAGTTACCCTCCAGGGACGGTCGAGACCCAGTACTTC
- | TRBD1 | TRBJ2-7 | TRBV6-1 | 13 | CASWRTGEYEQYF | TGTGCCAGCTGGAGGACAGGCGAGTACGAGCAGTACTTC
many | - | TRBJ1-1 | TRBV7-6 | 15 | CASSLQTGMNTEAFF | TGTGCCAGCAGCTTACAGACCGGAATGAACACTGAAGCTTTCTTT